This T cell receptor beta chain was recorded in a study of siplizumab effects on memory and regulatory T cells (dated by TCRdb to about 2019). With regard to the full study: Across 8 or 9 responder-stimulator pairs, paired mixed lymphocyte reactions were conducted with siplizumab at approximately 0.96 ug/mL and without drug. The study looked at the effect of siplizumab, an anti-CD2 antibody, on alloreactive T-cell subsets in allogeneic mixed lymphocyte reactions made from human PBMCs.

The CDR3 spans 15 residues, from the cysteine through the phenylalanine. The kept DNA is CDR3 alone, 45 bases in frame from the first base. The germline V gene yields SGHRS for CDR1 and YFSETQ for CDR2. Cut back by 0 bases and 4 bases, the V and J ends lie 14 bases apart. Cells from the mixed lymphocyte reactions were cocultured for approximately six days at 37 degrees C. Responder PBMCs were labelled with CFSE and stimulator PBMCs with Violet Dye, then combined at a 1:1 ratio. TCRbeta CDR3 sequencing was performed on sorted unstimulated T cells and on proliferating T cells recovered from mixed lymphocyte reactions. Fresh whole blood from some ten HLA-typed healthy donors was used as the source from which PBMCs were isolated. After the mixed lymphocyte reaction, proliferating CFSE-low responder T cells were FACS-sorted for TCR sequencing. General study outcomes and caveats: No functional confirmation was obtained for the suppressive function of proliferating Tregs from siplizumab cultures. Sequences below about 10^-5 frequency were poorly captured, so only a minor fraction of alloreactive clones could be mapped to unstimulated subsets. In reactions with siplizumab, an average of 68.8% of mappable alloreactive CD4+ clones were Treg-derived, compared with roughly 30% in control reactions. Siplizumab significantly reduced the cumulative frequency of alloreactive sequences traceable to unstimulated CD4+ memory T cells. Greater diversity appeared to be present in unstimulated naive T cells than in memory T cells, and a substantial contribution to the alloresponse seemed to be made by naive cells. Roughly 75-95% of proliferating CD4+ or CD8+ clones could not be assigned a naive or memory phenotype.

A word on this clone: Its antigen is currently not known. The sample holds no much larger clone one base away, and base qualities are not on file. The sample contains more than one DNA sequence encoding this CDR3.

Receptors were amplified or captured by the immunoSEQ multiplex PCR assay. The deep sequencing platform assayed about 10^5 TCR templates per sample. Genomic DNA extracted from sorted T cells was used for TCRbeta CDR3 sequencing. In the paper's pipeline: The R programming language was used for clonal analysis of TCRbeta CDR3 data. Comparing unstimulated samples against CFSE-low samples taken after the reaction was how alloreactive CD4+ and CD8+ clones were defined. Regulatory or non-regulatory origin was assigned to alloreactive CD4+ clones by matching of sequences to sorted unstimulated Treg and non-Treg repertoires. Here the immuneACCESS table is served through TCRdb, limited to in-frame sequences with V and J called. Missing clones are a known gap in these copies; in checked studies unresolved V genes cover under half, and the rest lacks a known reason. For V, J and clone size, that table is used; D and trimming come from the DNA. The sample data list about 18,000 clones, and over 45% of these were observed just once. The ten largest clones take up under 5% of the sample.

This TCR was recovered from a human donor in good health; the cells came from an allogeneic mixed lymphocyte reaction. In this chain, TRBV5-1 is recombined with TRBJ2-7; the D gene cannot be named for sure. The sequenced sample consisted of CFSE-low (dividing) CD4+ T cells sorted from an allogeneic mixed lymphocyte reaction. In nucleotides, the sequence is TGCGCCAGCAGCTTGGATAGGACGGCAACTTACGAGCAGTACTTC. The translation is CASSLDRTATYEQYF.